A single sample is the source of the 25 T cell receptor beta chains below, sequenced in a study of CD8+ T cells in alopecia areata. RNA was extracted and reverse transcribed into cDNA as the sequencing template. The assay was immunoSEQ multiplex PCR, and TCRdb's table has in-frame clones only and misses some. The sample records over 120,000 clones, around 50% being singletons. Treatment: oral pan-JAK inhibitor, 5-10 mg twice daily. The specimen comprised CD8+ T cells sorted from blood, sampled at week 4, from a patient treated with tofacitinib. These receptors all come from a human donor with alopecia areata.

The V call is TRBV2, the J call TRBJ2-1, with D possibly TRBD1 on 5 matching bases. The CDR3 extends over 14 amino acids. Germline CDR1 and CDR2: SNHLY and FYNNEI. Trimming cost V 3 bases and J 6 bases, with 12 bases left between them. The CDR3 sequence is CASSDPEGANEQFF. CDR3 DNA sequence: TGTGCCAGCAGTGATCCCGAAGGGGCCAATGAGCAGTTCTTC. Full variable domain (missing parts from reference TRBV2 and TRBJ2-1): EPEVTQTPSHQVTQMGQEVILRCVPISNHLYFYWYRQILGQKVEFLVSFYNNEISEKSEIFDDQFSVERPDGSNFTLKIRSTKLEDSAMYFCASSDPEGANEQFFGPGTRLTVL.

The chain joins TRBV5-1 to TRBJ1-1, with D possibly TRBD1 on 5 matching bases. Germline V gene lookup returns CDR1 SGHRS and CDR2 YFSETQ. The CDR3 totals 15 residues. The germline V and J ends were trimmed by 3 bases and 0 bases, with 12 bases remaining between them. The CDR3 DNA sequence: TGCGCCAGCAGCTGGGGCCAGAACATGAACACTGAAGCTTTCTTT. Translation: CASSWGQNMNTEAFF.

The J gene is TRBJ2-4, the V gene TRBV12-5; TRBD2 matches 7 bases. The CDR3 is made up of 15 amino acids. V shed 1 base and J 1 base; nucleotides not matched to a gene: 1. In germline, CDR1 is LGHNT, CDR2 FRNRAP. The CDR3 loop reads CASGLGGGAKNIQYF. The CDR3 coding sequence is TGTGCTAGTGGTTTGGGGGGAGGGGCCAAAAACATTCAGTACTTC.

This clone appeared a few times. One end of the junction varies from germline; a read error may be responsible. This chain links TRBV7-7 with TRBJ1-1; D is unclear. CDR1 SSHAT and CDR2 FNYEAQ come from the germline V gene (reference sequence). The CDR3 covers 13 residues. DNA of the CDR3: TGTGCTAGCAGCTTACATATGAACACTGAAGCTTTCTTT. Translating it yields CASSLHMNTEAFF.

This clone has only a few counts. The CDR3 DNA sequence: TGTGCCAGCAGCTTAGCTTCGGGAAGGGGCCTCGGCCAGCCCCAGCATTTT. It codes for CASSLASGRGLGQPQHF. J is TRBJ1-5 and V is TRBV11-2, with D possibly being TRBD1 (5 bases). V lost 1 base and J 7 bases, leaving 20 bases between the germline ends. CDR3 size: 17 residues. Germline loops: CDR1 SGHAT, CDR2 FQNNGV.

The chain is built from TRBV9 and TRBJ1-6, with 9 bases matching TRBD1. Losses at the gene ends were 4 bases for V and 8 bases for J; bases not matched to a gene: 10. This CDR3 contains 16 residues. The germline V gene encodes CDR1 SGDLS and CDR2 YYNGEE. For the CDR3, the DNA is TGTGCCAGCAGCTATTACGGGACAGGGTTAGATTCACCCCTCCACTTT. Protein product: CASSYYGTGLDSPLHF.

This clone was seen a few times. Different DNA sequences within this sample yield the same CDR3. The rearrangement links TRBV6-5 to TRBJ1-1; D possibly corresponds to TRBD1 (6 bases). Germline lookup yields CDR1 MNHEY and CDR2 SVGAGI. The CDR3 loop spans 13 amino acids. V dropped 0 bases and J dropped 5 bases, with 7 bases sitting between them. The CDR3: CASSYSGGTEAFF. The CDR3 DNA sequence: TGTGCCAGCAGTTACTCAGGGGGAACTGAAGCTTTCTTT.

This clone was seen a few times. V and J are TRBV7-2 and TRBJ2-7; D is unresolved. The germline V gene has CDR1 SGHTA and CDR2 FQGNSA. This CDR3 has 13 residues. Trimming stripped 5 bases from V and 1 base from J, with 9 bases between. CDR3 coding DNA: TGTGCCAGCAGCCCCACTCCGTCCTACGAGCAGTACTTC. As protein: CASSPTPSYEQYF. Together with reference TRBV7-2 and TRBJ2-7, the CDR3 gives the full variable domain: GAGVSQSPSNKVTEKGKDVELRCDPISGHTALYWYRQSLGQGLEFLIYFQGNSAPDKSGLPSDRFSAERTGGSVSTLTIQRTQQEDSAVYLCASSPTPSYEQYFGPGTRLTVT.

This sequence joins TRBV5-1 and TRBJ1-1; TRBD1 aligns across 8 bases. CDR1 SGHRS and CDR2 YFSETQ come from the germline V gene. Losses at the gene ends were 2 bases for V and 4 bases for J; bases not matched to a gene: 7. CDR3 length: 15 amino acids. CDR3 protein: CASSFRTGFFTEAFF. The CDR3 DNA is TGCGCCAGCAGCTTCAGGACAGGGTTCTTCACTGAAGCTTTCTTT. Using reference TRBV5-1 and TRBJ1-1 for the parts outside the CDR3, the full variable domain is KAGVTQTPRYLIKTRGQQVTLSCSPISGHRSVSWYQQTPGQGLQFLFEYFSETQRNKGNFPGRFSGRQFSNSRSEMNVSTLELGDSALYLCASSFRTGFFTEAFFGQGTRLTVV.

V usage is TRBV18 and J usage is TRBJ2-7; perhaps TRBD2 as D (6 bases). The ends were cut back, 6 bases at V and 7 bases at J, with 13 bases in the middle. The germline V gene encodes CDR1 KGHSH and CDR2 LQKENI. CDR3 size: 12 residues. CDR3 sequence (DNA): TGTGCCAGCTCGGGACTCCCAGGGGAGCAGTACTTC. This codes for CASSGLPGEQYF.

The CDR3 sequence is CASSLAGNSETQYF. DNA of the CDR3: TGTGCCAGCAGCTTAGCCGGGAATTCAGAGACCCAGTACTTC. V usage is TRBV11-2 and J usage is TRBJ2-5; possibly TRBD2 for D (5 bases). The germline CDR1 and CDR2 sequences are SGHAT and FQNNGV. The CDR3 consists of 14 residues. Deletions cut 1 base from V and 4 bases from J, with 10 bases between.

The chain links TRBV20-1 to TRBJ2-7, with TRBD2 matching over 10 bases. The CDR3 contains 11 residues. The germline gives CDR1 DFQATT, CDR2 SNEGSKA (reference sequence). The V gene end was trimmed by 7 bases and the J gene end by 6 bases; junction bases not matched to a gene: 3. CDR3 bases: TGCAGTGGTCTAGCGGGGGTCGAGCAGTACTTC. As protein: CSGLAGVEQYF.

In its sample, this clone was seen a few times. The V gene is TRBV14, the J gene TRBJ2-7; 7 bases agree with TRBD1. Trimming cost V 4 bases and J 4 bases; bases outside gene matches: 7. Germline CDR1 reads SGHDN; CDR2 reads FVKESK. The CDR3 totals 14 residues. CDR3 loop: CASSLQGIGYEQYF. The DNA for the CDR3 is TGTGCCAGCAGCCTACAGGGGATCGGATACGAGCAGTACTTC.

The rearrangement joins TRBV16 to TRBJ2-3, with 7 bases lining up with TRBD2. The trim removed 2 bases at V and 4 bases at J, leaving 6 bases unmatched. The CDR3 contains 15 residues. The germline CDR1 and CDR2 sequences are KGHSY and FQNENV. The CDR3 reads CASSQGRELADTQYF. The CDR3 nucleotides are TGTGCCAGCAGCCAAGGGAGGGAACTCGCAGATACGCAGTATTTT.

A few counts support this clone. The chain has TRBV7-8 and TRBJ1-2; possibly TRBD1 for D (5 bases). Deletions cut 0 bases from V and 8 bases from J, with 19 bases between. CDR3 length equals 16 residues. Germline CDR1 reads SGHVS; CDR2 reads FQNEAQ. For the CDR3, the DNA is TGTGCCAGCAGCTTAGCGAAATGGGGGAAAGGGTACGGCTACACCTTC. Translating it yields CASSLAKWGKGYGYTF.

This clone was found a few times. In nucleotides, the CDR3 is TGCAGCGTTGAAGGGGACAGGGAGGGGAATGGCTACACCTTC. Translating it yields CSVEGDREGNGYTF. The V call is TRBV29-1, the J call TRBJ1-2; 9 positions match TRBD1. This CDR3 spans 14 amino acids. V shed 1 base and J 6 bases; nucleotides not matched to a gene: 6. CDR1 and CDR2 (germline): SQVTM, ANQGSEA.

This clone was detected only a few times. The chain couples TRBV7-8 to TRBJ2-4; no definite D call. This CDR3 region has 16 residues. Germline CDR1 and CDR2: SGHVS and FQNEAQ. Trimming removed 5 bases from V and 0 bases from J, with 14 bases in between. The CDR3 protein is CASSRDHRLAKNIQYF. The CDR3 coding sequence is TGTGCCAGCAGCCGAGACCACCGGCTAGCCAAAAACATTCAGTACTTC.

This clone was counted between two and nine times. CDR3 nucleotides: TGTGCCAGCAGCCCGGGACTAGGTGGCTACGAGCAGTACTTC. Residues: CASSPGLGGYEQYF. The chain uses TRBV7-2 and TRBJ2-7; 8 bases are a match to TRBD2. CDR3 length: 14 amino acids. The germline gives CDR1 SGHTA, CDR2 FQGNSA. J was trimmed by 3 bases and V by 5 bases; bases with no gene match: 6. The whole variable domain, filled in from reference TRBV7-2 and TRBJ2-7, reads GAGVSQSPSNKVTEKGKDVELRCDPISGHTALYWYRQSLGQGLEFLIYFQGNSAPDKSGLPSDRFSAERTGGSVSTLTIQRTQQEDSAVYLCASSPGLGGYEQYFGPGTRLTVT.

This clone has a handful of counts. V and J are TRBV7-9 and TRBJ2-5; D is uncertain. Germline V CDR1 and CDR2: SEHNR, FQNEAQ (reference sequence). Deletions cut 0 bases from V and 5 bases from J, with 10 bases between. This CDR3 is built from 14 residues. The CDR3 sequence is CASSLAWMGETQYF. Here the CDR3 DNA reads TGTGCCAGCAGCTTAGCATGGATGGGGGAGACCCAGTACTTC.

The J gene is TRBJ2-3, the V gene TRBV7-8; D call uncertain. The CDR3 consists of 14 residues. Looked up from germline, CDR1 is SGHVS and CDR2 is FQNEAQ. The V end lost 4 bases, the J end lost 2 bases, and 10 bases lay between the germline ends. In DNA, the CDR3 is TGTGCCAGCAGCTCGAGCCTTATCACAGATACGCAGTATTTT. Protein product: CASSSSLITDTQYF.

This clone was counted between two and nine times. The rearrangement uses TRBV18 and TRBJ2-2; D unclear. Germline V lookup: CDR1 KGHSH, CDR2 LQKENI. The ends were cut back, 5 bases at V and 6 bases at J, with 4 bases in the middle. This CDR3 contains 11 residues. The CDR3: CASSSPGELFF. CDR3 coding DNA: TGTGCCAGCTCAAGCCCCGGGGAGCTGTTTTTT.

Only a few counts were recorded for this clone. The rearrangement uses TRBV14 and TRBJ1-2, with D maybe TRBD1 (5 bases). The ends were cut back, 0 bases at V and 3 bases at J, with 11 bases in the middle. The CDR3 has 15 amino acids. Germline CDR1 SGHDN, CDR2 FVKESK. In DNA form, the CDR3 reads TGTGCCAGCAGCCAAGAAGGGCAGGGCGACTATGGCTACACCTTC. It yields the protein CASSQEGQGDYGYTF. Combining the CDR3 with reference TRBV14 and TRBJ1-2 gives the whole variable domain EAGVTQFPSHSVIEKGQTVTLRCDPISGHDNLYWYRRVMGKEIKFLLHFVKESKQDESGMPNNRFLAERTGGTYSTLKVQPAELEDSGVYFCASSQEGQGDYGYTFGSGTRLTVV.

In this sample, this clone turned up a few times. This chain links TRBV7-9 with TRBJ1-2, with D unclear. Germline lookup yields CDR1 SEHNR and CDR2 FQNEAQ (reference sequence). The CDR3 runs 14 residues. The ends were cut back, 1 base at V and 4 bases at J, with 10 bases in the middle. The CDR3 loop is CASSLGGSFYGYTF. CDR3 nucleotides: TGTGCCAGCAGCTTAGGAGGCAGCTTCTATGGCTACACCTTC.

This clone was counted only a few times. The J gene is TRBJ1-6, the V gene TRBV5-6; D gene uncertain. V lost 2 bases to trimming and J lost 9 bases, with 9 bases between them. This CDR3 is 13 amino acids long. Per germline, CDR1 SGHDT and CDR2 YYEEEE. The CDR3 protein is CASSLQEASPLHF. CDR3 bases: TGTGCCAGCAGCTTACAAGAAGCTTCACCCCTCCACTTT.

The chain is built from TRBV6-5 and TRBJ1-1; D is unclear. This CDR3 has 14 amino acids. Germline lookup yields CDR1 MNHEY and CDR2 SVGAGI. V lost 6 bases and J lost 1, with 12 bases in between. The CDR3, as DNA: TGTGCCAGCAGCTGGGAGGGAGGGAACACTGAAGCTTTCTTT. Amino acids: CASSWEGGNTEAFF.